These 19 T cell receptor beta chains were all obtained from the same sample, sequenced in a study of OX40 agonist ivuxolimab in advanced cancers. TCRdb's copy holds only in-frame clones and misses some; the assay was immunoSEQ multiplex PCR. The data contain some 70,000 clones, about 86% of them seen just once; the ten biggest clones take up around 2.7%. The material sequenced was CD4+ or CD8+ T cells sorted from blood, taken in a trial of the OX40 agonist ivuxolimab. The receptors come from an adult with an advanced solid tumor such as melanoma, head and neck, liver or kidney cancer.

This clone was recorded only once. The gene calls are TRBV5-5 and TRBJ1-1; 8 positions agree with TRBD1. The CDR3 is 17 amino acids. With 0 bases clipped from V and 1 base from J, the junction kept 8 bases outside the gene matches. Germline V gene sequence: CDR1 SGHKS, CDR2 YYEKEE (reference sequence). The CDR3 nucleotides read TGTGCCAGCAGCTTGGGGACAGGGTTTGGGCCGAACACTGAAGCTTTCTTT. It yields the protein CASSLGTGFGPNTEAFF.

The chain recombines TRBV10-1 with TRBJ2-1; 8 bases line up with TRBD2. After removal of 3 bases from V and 4 bases from J, the junction contained 5 bases not matched to a gene. Germline CDR1 WNHNN, CDR2 SYGVQD (reference sequence). This CDR3 comprises 15 residues. DNA for the CDR3: TGCGCCAGCAGTGAAGTAGCGGGGAGTTACAATGAGCAGTTCTTC. Translated: CASSEVAGSYNEQFF.

The chain uses TRBV19 and TRBJ2-3, with D unclear. Germline values: CDR1 LNHDA, CDR2 SQIVND (reference sequence). V dropped 4 bases and J dropped 0 bases, with 11 bases sitting between them. The CDR3 consists of 15 residues. The CDR3 loop reads CASSTSRESTDTQYF. CDR3 in DNA: TGTGCCAGTAGTACATCACGCGAGAGCACAGATACGCAGTATTTT.

This clone occurred once. The gene calls are TRBV11-2 and TRBJ1-2; 8 bases align to TRBD1. Per germline, CDR1 SGHAT and CDR2 FQNNGV. Losses at the gene ends were 4 bases for V and 8 bases for J; bases not matched to a gene: 6. This CDR3 is 13 amino acids long. CDR3: CASSSGGGEGYTF. The CDR3 DNA reads TGTGCCAGCAGCTCAGGGGGCGGGGAAGGCTACACCTTC.

The chain joins TRBV7-3 to TRBJ2-1; TRBD2 aligns across 12 bases. This CDR3 has 19 amino acids. V was pared by 5 bases and J by 5 bases, with 16 bases of the junction left unmatched. Looked up from germline, CDR1 is SGHTA and CDR2 is FQGTGA. CDR3 nucleotides: TGTGCCAGCAGCCATTTGACTAGCGGGAGAAGGAGAGGAGACAATGAGCAGTTCTTC. The encoded protein is CASSHLTSGRRRGDNEQFF. The whole variable domain, remainder taken from reference TRBV7-3 and TRBJ2-1, is GAGVSQTPSNKVTEKGKYVELRCDPISGHTALYWYRQSLGQGPEFLIYFQGTGAADDSGLPNDRFFAVRPEGSVSTLKIQRTERGDSAVYLCASSHLTSGRRRGDNEQFFGPGTRLTVL.

This rearrangement joins TRBV5-1 to TRBJ1-2; D gene ambiguous. Trimming removed 0 bases from V and 8 bases from J, with 8 bases in between. CDR3 length equals 12 residues. CDR1 SGHRS and CDR2 YFSETQ come from the germline V gene. Written as DNA, the CDR3 is TGCGCCAGCAGCTTGGCCGGGATCGGCTACACCTTC. Translation gives CASSLAGIGYTF.

This clone appeared a few times. The genes are TRBV30 and TRBJ2-7, with D possibly being TRBD1 (8 bases). Germline lookup yields CDR1 GTSNPN and CDR2 SVGIG (reference sequence). This CDR3 is 14 amino acids long. The V and J ends lost 2 bases and 4 bases respectively, with 15 bases between them. CDR3 bases: TGTGCCTGGAGTTACAGGGGGGGGTTTTACGAGCAGTACTTC. Protein: CAWSYRGGFYEQYF. Variable domain in full (rest from reference TRBV30 and TRBJ2-7): SQTIHQWPATLVQPVGSPLSLECTVEGTSNPNLYWYRQAAGRGLQLLFYSVGIGQISSEVPQNLSASRPQDRQFILSSKKLLLSDSGFYLCAWSYRGGFYEQYFGPGTRLTVT.

The V and J genes are TRBV30 and TRBJ2-2, with 7 bases fitting TRBD2. Germline CDR1 reads GTSNPN; CDR2 reads SVGIG (reference sequence). The ends lost 5 bases at V and 2 bases at J; junction bases unmatched: 5. The CDR3 spans 14 residues. The CDR3 DNA follows: TGTGCCTGGGGGCCTAGCGGAAACACCGGGGAGCTGTTTTTT. This translates into CAWGPSGNTGELFF. The full variable domain, rest sourced from reference TRBV30 and TRBJ2-2, is SQTIHQWPATLVQPVGSPLSLECTVEGTSNPNLYWYRQAAGRGLQLLFYSVGIGQISSEVPQNLSASRPQDRQFILSSKKLLLSDSGFYLCAWGPSGNTGELFFGEGSRLTVL.

The rearrangement links TRBV7-3 to TRBJ2-2, with 9 bases aligning to TRBD2. Unmatched junction bases numbered 5, after V lost 5 bases and J lost 4 bases. This CDR3 spans 15 amino acids. Germline CDR1 and CDR2: SGHTA and FQGTGA. In nucleotides, the CDR3 is TGTGCCAGCAGCCAAGCGGGAGGACCCACCGGGGAGCTGTTTTTT. This sequence encodes CASSQAGGPTGELFF.

The chain is built from TRBV29-1 and TRBJ1-2; D gene unclear. This CDR3 spans 12 amino acids. Germline V gene data show CDR1 as SQVTM and CDR2 as ANQGSEA. The V end was cut by 3 bases, the J end by 2 bases, with 7 bases between. The CDR3 DNA sequence: TGCAGCGTTGATGTGGCCAACTATGGCTACACCTTC. Amino acids: CSVDVANYGYTF.

Written as DNA, the CDR3 is TGTGCCAGCAGAATAACTTCAGGCAGGGTTAATGGCTACACCTTC. Translated, it gives CASRITSGRVNGYTF. The chain has TRBV28 and TRBJ1-2; possibly TRBD1 for D (5 bases). Trimming left V 6 bases short and J 6 bases short, with 20 bases between. The CDR3 loop spans 15 amino acids. Germline loops: CDR1 MDHEN, CDR2 SYDVKM.

The CDR3 loop reads CASSQDPASGVDTQYF. DNA of the CDR3: TGTGCCAGCAGCCAAGACCCGGCTAGCGGGGTAGATACGCAGTATTTT. This rearrangement joins TRBV4-2 to TRBJ2-3; 9 bases fit TRBD2. The V gene's germline CDR1 is LGHNA and CDR2 YNFKEQ. The CDR3 has 16 residues. V lost 0 bases, J lost 5 bases, and 6 bases stayed unmatched.

The chain joins TRBV4-1 to TRBJ2-5; 8 bases agree with TRBD2. Germline-derived CDR1 and CDR2 are MGHRA and YSYEKL. With V trimmed by 1 base and J by 5 bases, 6 bases remained unmatched. CDR3 length equals 15 residues. The CDR3 loop is CASSQGRGGEETQYF. Written as DNA, the CDR3 is TGCGCCAGCAGCCAAGGACGGGGGGGCGAGGAGACCCAGTACTTC.

The CDR3 DNA sequence: TGTGCCATCAGTGAGCCACAGACAGGGAAGAATGAAAAACTGTTTTTT. It specifies CAISEPQTGKNEKLFF. The chain combines TRBV10-3 with TRBJ1-4, with 7 positions matching TRBD1. This CDR3 is 16 amino acids long. The ends lost 2 bases at V and 5 bases at J; junction bases unmatched: 8. Per the germline V gene, CDR1 is ENHRY and CDR2 is SYGVKD.

The rearrangement uses TRBV6-5 and TRBJ2-1, with TRBD1 as a possible D gene (7 bases). In germline, CDR1 is MNHEY, CDR2 SVGAGI. The CDR3 is made up of 16 amino acids. Trimming removed 1 base from V and 4 bases from J, with 14 bases in between. The CDR3 sequence is CASSYWAGGSYNEQFF. The CDR3 nucleotides read TGTGCCAGCAGTTACTGGGCAGGGGGGTCATACAATGAGCAGTTCTTC.

The rearrangement uses TRBV5-4 and TRBJ2-1, with D perhaps being TRBD1 or TRBD2 (5 bases each). This CDR3 is built from 15 residues. The germline gives CDR1 SGHNT, CDR2 YYREEE (reference sequence). V was clipped by 5 bases and J by 3 bases, with 15 bases between them. As DNA, the CDR3 is TGTGCCAGCAGTACCGGGACCAACCTCTACAATGAGCAGTTCTTC. This codes for CASSTGTNLYNEQFF.

This chain uses TRBV28 with TRBJ1-3, with D tentatively TRBD1 (6 bases). Trimming cost V 5 bases and J 0 bases, with 14 bases left between them. This CDR3 comprises 16 residues. CDR1 and CDR2 from the germline V gene are MDHEN and SYDVKM. DNA of the CDR3: TGTGCCAGCAGTCCTCCCCTGGGGGCCTCTGGAAACACCATATATTTT. Its protein product is CASSPPLGASGNTIYF.

The sample holds one count of this clone. V gene TRBV9 combines with J gene TRBJ1-4; no firm D call. This CDR3 is 15 amino acids long. V was trimmed by 1 base and J by 4 bases, leaving 11 bases between them. Germline V gene lookup returns CDR1 SGDLS and CDR2 YYNGEE. The CDR3 loop is CASSVQHGVNEKLFF. The CDR3 DNA reads as TGTGCCAGCAGCGTACAACACGGGGTTAATGAAAAACTGTTTTTT.

This clone came up once. The rearrangement links TRBV18 to TRBJ2-2; possibly TRBD2 for D (6 bases). CDR1 and CDR2 from the germline V gene are KGHSH and LQKENI. The CDR3 totals 17 residues. V was cut by 1 base and J by 0 bases, with 12 bases left in between. CDR3 bases: TGTGCCAGCTCACCACTATCGGGGGAGTCGAACACCGGGGAGCTGTTTTTT. The encoded protein is CASSPLSGESNTGELFF.